The present entry profiles one T cell receptor (beta chain) with its context. A few counts support this clone. Its antigen is currently not known. No base-level quality is on record; no much larger clone is a single base apart. The label giving this sample's time point can be read as: naive CD8 control sorted from an acute-time-point sample. Enrolled in the Montreal Hepatitis C Cohort (HEPCO) in Canada, the donors were people who inject drugs, and these donors were followed every 3 months. A positive HCV RNA or antibody test that followed a negative test within the previous 24 weeks was the definition used for acute primary HCV infection. Cells were surface stained with CD3, CD8 and CD45RO antibodies, and an aqua fixable dye was used to exclude dead cells. The cohort included roughly eight spontaneous resolvers, defined as subjects with HCV RNA clearance within 24 weeks. Negative selection by means of the MACS CD8+ T cell Isolation Kit yielded CD8+ T cells from peripheral blood mononuclear cells recovered from cryopreservation by thawing. Sorting of the cells was done on a BD FACSAria II cell sorter.

Including the terminal cysteine and phenylalanine, the CDR3 comprises 14 residues. Only the CDR3 DNA stays, 42 bases, in frame from base 1. CDR1 and CDR2 are read off the germline V gene (reference sequence) as MNHEY and SMNVEV. The junction carries 14 bases between V and J, which are trimmed by 5 bases and 4 bases respectively. This entry belongs to a study of CD8 T cells in acute hepatitis C reinfection (dated by TCRdb to 2020 to 2022). Study-wide context: This study examined the TCRbeta repertoire of CD8+ T cells that recognize the HCV NS3-1073 epitope, both during acute infection and after viral clearance. Paired acute and follow-up samples were contributed by four of the spontaneous resolvers. The paper's findings and limits, for the study overall: NS3-1073 specific repertoires were highly diverse, with no significant diversity differences between acute resolver, follow-up resolver and acute chronic samples. Few CDR3 sequences were shared with other epitopes, and differences in sequencing approaches may have limited exact matching. Because bulk sequencing covered only the TCRbeta chain, the alphabeta pairing of the public clonotypes could not be determined. All groups preferentially used the TRBV04 and TRBV06 gene families, and overrepresentation in the naive pool did not explain this preferential usage. Follow-up repertoires were not available for chronically infected subjects, because NS3-1073 specific cells were too rare to be sorted. Around twelve public clonotypes were identified irrespective of outcome, and one of the public clonotypes used V04-02/J02-02.

The FACS-sorted cells had their genomic DNA extracted, and the commercial immunoSEQ service was used to sequence the TCRbeta chains. The study's own analysis went as follows. The repertoire data were analyzed using ImmunoSEQ Analyzer software v3.0 and R v3.5.1. Sequences containing stop codons or out-of-frame rearrangements were removed, so only productive rearrangements were analyzed. The sequencing provider supplied the Simpson diversity, Shannon entropy, CDR3 length and nucleotide addition metrics. Clonotypes were grouped by frequency as dominant, sub-dominant, low or lowest abundance, and most analyses excluded clonotypes below 0.1%. A CDR3 amino acid clonotype was called public if the clonotype appeared in at least two subjects at a cumulative frequency of at least 0.5%. TCRdb stores this immuneACCESS table with in-frame sequences only. Part of the clones is absent; in the studies checked, under half of the shortfall reflects unresolved V genes, and no reason is known for the rest. The V and J calls and clone size come from that table; D and trimming were worked out from the DNA. Recorded for this sample are approximately 40,000 clones; approximately 85% of them occurred a single time. Of the sample, about a tenth is held by the ten largest clones.

The chain links TRBV27 with TRBJ1-2, with TRBD1 as a weak D call on 6 bases. The sequenced sample was naive CD8+ T cells from PBMCs. The label giving this sample's cell subset or site can be read as: sorted total naive CD45RO-negative CD8+ T cells. The sequence was collected from a woman between 18 and 29 years old who spontaneously cleared hepatitis C infection. The DNA reads as follows: TGTGCCAGCAGTGCCAGGGGCCTAACCTATGGCTACACCTTC. Its translation reads: CASSARGLTYGYTF.